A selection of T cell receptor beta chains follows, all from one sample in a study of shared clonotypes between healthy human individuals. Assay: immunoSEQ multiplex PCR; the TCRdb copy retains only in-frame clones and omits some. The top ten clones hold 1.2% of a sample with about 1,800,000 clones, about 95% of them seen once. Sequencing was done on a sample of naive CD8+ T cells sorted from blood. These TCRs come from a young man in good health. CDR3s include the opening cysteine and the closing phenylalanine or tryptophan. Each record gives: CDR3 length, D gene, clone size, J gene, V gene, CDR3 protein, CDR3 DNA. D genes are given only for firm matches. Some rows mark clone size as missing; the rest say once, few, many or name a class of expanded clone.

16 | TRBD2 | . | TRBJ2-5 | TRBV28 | CASSLSGGPLGETQYF | TGTGCCAGCAGTTTGAGCGGGGGGCCATTAGGGGAGACCCAGTACTTC
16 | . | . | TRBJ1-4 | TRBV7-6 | CASSQGPPTTNEKLFF | TGTGCCAGCAGCCAAGGGCCCCCTACAACTAATGAAAAACTGTTTTTT
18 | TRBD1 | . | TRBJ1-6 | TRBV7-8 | CASSLEDRGLSYNSPLHF | TGTGCCAGCAGCTTAGAGGACAGGGGGCTCTCCTATAATTCACCCCTCCACTTT
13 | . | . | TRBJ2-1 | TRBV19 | CASSIGAYNEQFF | TGTGCCAGTAGTATAGGGGCCTACAATGAGCAGTTCTTC
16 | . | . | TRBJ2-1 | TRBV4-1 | CASSQVEGGPYNEQFF | TGCGCCAGCAGCCAAGTAGAGGGGGGGCCCTACAATGAGCAGTTCTTC
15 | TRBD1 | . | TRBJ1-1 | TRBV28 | CASSRTGEQRAEAFF | TGTGCCAGCTCTCGGACAGGTGAACAAAGGGCTGAAGCTTTCTTT
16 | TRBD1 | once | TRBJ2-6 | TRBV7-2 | CASSVGQGAGANVLTF | TGTGCCAGCAGCGTGGGACAGGGGGCTGGGGCCAACGTCCTGACTTTC
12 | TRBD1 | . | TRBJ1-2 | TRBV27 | CASREGAYGYTF | TGTGCCAGCAGGGAGGGGGCTTATGGCTACACCTTC
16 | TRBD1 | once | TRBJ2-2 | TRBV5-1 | CASSGAGTGATGELFF | TGCGCCAGCAGCGGAGCCGGGACAGGGGCCACCGGGGAGCTGTTTTTT
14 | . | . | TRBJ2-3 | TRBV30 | CAWSHGQGVDTQYF | TGTGCCTGGTCCCACGGGCAGGGCGTCGATACGCAGTATTTT
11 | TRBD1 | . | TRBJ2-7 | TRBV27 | CASSDGQGQYF | TGTGCCAGCAGTGATGGACAGGGACAGTACTTC
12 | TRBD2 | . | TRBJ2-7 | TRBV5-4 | CASSHLADEQYF | TGTGCCAGCAGCCATCTAGCGGACGAGCAGTACTTC